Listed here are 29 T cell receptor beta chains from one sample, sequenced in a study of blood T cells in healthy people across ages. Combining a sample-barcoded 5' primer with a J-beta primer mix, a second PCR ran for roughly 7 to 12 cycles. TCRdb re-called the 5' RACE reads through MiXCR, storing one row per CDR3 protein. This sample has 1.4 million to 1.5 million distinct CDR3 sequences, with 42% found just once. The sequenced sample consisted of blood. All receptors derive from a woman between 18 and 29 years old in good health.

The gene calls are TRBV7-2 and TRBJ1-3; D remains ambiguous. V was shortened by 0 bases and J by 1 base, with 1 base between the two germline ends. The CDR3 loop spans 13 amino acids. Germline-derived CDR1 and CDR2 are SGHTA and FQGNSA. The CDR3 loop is CASSLASGNTIYF. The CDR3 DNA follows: TGTGCCAGCAGCTTAGCATCTGGAAACACCATATATTTT.

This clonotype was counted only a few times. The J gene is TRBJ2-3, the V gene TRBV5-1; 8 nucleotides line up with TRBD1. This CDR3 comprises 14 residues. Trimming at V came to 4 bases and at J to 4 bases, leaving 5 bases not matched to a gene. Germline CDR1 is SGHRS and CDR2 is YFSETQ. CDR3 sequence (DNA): TGCGCCAGCAGCCCTGGACAGGGATCAGATACGCAGTATTTT. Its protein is CASSPGQGSDTQYF.

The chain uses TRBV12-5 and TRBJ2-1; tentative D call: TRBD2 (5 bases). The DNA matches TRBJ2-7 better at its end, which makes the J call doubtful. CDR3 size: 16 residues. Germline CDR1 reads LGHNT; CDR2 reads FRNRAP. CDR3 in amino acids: CASGPPGSASYNEQYF. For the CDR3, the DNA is TGTGCTAGTGGTCCCCCGGGGTCGGCCTCATACAATGAGCAGTACTTC.

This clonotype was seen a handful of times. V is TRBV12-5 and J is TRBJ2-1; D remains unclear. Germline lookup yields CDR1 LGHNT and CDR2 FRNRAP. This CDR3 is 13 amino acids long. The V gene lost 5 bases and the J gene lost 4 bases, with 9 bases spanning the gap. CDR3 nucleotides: TGTGCTAGTGGTCCCCCCGGGTACAATGAGCAGTTCTTC. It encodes CASGPPGYNEQFF.

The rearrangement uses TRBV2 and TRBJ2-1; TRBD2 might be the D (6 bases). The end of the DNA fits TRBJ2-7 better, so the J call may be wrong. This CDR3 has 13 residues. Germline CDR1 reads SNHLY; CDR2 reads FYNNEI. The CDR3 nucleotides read TGTGCCAGCGTTTCGGGACTCTACAATGAGCAGTACTTC. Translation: CASVSGLYNEQYF.

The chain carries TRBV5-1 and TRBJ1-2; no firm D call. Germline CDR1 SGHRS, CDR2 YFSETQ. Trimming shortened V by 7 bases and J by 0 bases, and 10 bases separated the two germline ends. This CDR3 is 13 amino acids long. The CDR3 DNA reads TGCGCCAGCTCAGGAGTGGCTAACTATGGCTACACCTTC. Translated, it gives CASSGVANYGYTF.

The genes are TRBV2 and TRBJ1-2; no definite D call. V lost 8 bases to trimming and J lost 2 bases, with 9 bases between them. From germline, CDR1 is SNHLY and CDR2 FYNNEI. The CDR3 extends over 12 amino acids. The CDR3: CASCLLNYGYTF. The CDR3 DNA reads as TGTGCCAGCTGTCTGCTAAACTATGGCTACACCTTC.

CDR3 loop: CASSLYPQGREQYF. CDR3 in DNA: TGTGCCAGCAGTTTATATCCCCAGGGGCGCGAGCAGTACTTC. V usage is TRBV28 and J usage is TRBJ2-7; perhaps TRBD1 as D (6 bases). Germline V gene data show CDR1 as MDHEN and CDR2 as SYDVKM. The CDR3 is made up of 14 amino acids. V was cut by 1 base and J by 6 bases, with 13 bases left in between.

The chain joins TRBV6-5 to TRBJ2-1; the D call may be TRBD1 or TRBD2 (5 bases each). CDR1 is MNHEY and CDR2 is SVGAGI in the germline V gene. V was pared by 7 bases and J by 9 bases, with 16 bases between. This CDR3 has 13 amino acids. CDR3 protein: CASKRGVYGEQFF. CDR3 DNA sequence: TGTGCCAGCAAACGGGGCGTGTATGGTGAGCAGTTCTTC.

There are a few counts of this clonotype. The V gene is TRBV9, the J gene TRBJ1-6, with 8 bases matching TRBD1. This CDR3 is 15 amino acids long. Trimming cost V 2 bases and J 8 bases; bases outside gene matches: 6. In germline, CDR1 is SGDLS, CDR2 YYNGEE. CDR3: CASSVSQGADSPLHF. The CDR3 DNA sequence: TGTGCCAGCAGCGTTTCTCAGGGGGCGGATTCACCCCTCCACTTT.

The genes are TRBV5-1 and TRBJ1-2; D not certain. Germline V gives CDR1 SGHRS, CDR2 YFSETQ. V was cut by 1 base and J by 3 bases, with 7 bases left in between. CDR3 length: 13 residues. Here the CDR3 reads CASSLIADYGYTF. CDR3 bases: TGCGCCAGCAGCTTGATAGCCGACTATGGCTACACCTTC. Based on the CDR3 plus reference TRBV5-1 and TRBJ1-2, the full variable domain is KAGVTQTPRYLIKTRGQQVTLSCSPISGHRSVSWYQQTPGQGLQFLFEYFSETQRNKGNFPGRFSGRQFSNSRSEMNVSTLELGDSALYLCASSLIADYGYTFGSGTRLTVV.

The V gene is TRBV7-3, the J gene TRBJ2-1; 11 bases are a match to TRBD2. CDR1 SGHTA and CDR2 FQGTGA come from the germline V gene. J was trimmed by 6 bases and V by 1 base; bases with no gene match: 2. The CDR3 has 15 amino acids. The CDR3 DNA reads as TGTGCCAGCAGCTTAAGGACTAGCGGGTTCAATGAGCAGTTCTTC. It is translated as CASSLRTSGFNEQFF.

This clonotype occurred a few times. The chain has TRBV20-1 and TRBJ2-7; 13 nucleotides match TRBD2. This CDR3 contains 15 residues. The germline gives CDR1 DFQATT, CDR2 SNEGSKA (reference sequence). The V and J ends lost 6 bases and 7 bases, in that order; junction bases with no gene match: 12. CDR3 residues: CSASPKTSGRDEQYF. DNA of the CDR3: TGCAGTGCCAGCCCGAAAACTAGCGGGAGGGATGAGCAGTACTTC.

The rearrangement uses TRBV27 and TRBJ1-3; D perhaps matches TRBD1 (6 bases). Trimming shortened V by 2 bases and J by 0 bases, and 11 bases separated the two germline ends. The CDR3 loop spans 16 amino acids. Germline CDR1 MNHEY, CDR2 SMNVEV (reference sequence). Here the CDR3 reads CASSLTGPGSGNTIYF. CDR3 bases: TGTGCCAGCAGTTTAACAGGGCCGGGCTCTGGAAACACCATATATTTT.

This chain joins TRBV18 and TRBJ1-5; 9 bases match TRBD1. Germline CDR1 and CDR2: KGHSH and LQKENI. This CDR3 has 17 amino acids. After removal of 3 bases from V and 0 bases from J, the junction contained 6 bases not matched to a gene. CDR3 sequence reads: CASSPGTGTYSNQPQHF. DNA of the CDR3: TGTGCCAGCTCACCCGGGACAGGGACCTATAGCAATCAGCCCCAGCATTTT. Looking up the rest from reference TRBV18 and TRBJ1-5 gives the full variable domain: NAGVMQNPRHLVRRRGQEARLRCSPMKGHSHVYWYRQLPEEGLKFMVYLQKENIIDESGMPKERFSAEFPKEGPSILRIQQVVRGDSAAYFCASSPGTGTYSNQPQHFGDGTRLSIL.

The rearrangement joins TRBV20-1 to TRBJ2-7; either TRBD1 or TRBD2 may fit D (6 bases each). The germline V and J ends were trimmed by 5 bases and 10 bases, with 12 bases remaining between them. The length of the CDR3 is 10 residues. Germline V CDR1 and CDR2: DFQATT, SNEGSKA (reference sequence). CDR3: CSAERGAQYF. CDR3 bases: TGCAGTGCTGAGAGGGGGGCCCAGTACTTC.

The CDR3 protein is CASSSGTSPNEQYF. In nucleotides, the CDR3 is TGTGCCAGCAGCTCAGGGACTAGCCCCAATGAGCAGTACTTC. The rearrangement uses TRBV27 and TRBJ2-7; 9 positions agree with TRBD2. This CDR3 region has 14 residues. V gave up 6 bases and J gave up 7 bases; unmatched junction bases: 10. The germline V gene has CDR1 MNHEY and CDR2 SMNVEV (reference sequence).

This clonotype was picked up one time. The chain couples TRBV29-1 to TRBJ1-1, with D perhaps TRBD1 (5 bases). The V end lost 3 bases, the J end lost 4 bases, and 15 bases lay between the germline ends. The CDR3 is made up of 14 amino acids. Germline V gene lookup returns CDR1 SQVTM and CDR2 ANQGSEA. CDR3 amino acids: CSVDASQGGTEAFF. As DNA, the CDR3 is TGCAGCGTTGACGCCTCCCAGGGCGGCACTGAAGCTTTCTTT.

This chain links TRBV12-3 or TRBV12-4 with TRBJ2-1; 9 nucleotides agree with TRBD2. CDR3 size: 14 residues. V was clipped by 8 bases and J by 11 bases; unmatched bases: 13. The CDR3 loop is CASLEAGGRKKQFF. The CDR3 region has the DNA TGTGCCAGCCTAGAAGCGGGGGGCCGGAAGAAGCAGTTCTTC.

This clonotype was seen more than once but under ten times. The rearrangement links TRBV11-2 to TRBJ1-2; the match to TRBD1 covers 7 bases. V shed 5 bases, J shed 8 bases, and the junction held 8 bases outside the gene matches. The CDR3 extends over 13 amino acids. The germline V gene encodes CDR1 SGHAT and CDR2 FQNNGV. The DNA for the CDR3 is TGTGCCAGCAGCGCGAAGGGGGCCGAGGGCTACACCTTC. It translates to CASSAKGAEGYTF. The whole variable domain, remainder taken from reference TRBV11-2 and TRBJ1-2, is EAGVAQSPRYKIIEKRQSVAFWCNPISGHATLYWYQQILGQGPKLLIQFQNNGVVDDSQLPKDRFSAERLKGVDSTLKIQPAKLEDSAVYLCASSAKGAEGYTFGSGTRLTVV.

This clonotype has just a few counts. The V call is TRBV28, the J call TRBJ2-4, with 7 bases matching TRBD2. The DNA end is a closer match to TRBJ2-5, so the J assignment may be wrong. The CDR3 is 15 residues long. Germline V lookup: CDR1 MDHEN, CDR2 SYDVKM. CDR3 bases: TGTGCCAGCAGTCCCCTGGGGAGGGAACAAGAGACCCAGTACTTC. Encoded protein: CASSPLGREQETQYF.

The CDR3 nucleotides are TGCGCCAGCAGCCAAGAAATGGGAGAGGCCTACAATGAGCAGTTCTTC. Amino acid sequence: CASSQEMGEAYNEQFF. This rearrangement joins TRBV4-1 to TRBJ2-1, with a tentative D call TRBD2 (5 bases). Germline loops: CDR1 MGHRA, CDR2 YSYEKL. Trimming stripped 0 bases from V and 2 bases from J, with 11 bases between. The CDR3 runs to 16 residues.

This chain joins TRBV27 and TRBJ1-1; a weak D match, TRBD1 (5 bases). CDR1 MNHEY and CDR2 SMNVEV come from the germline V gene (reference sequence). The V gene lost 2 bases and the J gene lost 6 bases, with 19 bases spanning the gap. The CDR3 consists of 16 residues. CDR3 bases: TGTGCCAGCAGTTTACGAATAGCCAGGGCGGACGCTGAAGCTTTCTTT. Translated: CASSLRIARADAEAFF.

CDR3 residues: CASSVWMEYGYTF. CDR3 DNA sequence: TGTGCCAGCAGTGTTTGGATGGAGTATGGCTACACCTTC. This chain links TRBV27 with TRBJ1-2; D is ambiguous. CDR1 and CDR2 (germline): MNHEY, SMNVEV (reference sequence). CDR3 size: 13 residues. V lost 5 bases to trimming and J lost 5 bases, with 12 bases between them.

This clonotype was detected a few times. CDR3 DNA sequence: TGCGCCAGCAGCCCGGACAGGGGGCCTAATGAGCAGTTCTTC. Encoded protein: CASSPDRGPNEQFF. The J gene is TRBJ2-1, the V gene TRBV5-1; TRBD1 aligns across 11 bases. After removal of 4 bases from V and 7 bases from J, the junction contained 4 bases not matched to a gene. Germline V CDR1 and CDR2: SGHRS, YFSETQ. The CDR3 consists of 14 residues.

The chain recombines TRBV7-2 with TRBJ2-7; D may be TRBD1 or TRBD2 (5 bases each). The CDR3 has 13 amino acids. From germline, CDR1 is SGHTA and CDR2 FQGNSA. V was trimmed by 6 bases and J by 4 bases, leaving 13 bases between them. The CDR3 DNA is TGTGCCAGCAGTCACAGAGGGGCTTACGAGCAGTACTTC. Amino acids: CASSHRGAYEQYF.

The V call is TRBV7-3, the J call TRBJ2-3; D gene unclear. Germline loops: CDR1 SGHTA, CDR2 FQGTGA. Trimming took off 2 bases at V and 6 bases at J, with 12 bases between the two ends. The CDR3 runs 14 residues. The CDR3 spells CASSLEGLVDTQYF. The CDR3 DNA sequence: TGTGCCAGCAGCTTAGAAGGGTTGGTTGATACGCAGTATTTT.

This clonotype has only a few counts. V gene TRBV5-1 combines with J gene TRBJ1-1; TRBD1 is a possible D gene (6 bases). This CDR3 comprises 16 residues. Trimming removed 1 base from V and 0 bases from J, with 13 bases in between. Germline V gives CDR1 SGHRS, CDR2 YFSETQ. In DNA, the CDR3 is TGCGCCAGCAGCTTGTTAGGGGGGGGTTTGAACACTGAAGCTTTCTTT. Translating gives CASSLLGGGLNTEAFF.

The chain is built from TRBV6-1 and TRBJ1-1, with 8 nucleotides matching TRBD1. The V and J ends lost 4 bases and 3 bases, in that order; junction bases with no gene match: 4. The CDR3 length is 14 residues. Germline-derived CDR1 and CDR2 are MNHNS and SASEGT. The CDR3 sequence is CASSALTGDTEAFF. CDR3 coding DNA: TGTGCCAGCAGTGCTCTGACAGGGGACACTGAAGCTTTCTTT.